These 20 T cell receptor beta chains came from one sample sequenced in a study of blood T cell repertoires in COVID-19. Here immunoSEQ multiplex PCR was the method, and the copy in TCRdb shows in-frame clones only, minus some. Seen here are 140,000 or so clones, 79% observed once, and the top ten hold roughly 8.7%. Specimen: peripheral blood. These receptors came from a man in his fifties with active or convalescent COVID-19.

The chain employs TRBV15 and TRBJ2-5; 11 bases are shared with TRBD2. CDR3 length: 13 amino acids. The junction had 2 bases not matched to a gene; V was cut back by 9 bases and J by 2 bases. Per germline, CDR1 LNHNV and CDR2 YYDKDF (reference sequence). DNA for the CDR3: TGTGCCACGAGACTAGCGGGGCAAGAGACCCAGTACTTC. This encodes CATRLAGQETQYF.

The V call is TRBV7-6, the J call TRBJ2-1; TRBD1 might be the D (5 bases). CDR3 length: 15 amino acids. CDR1 and CDR2 from the germline V gene are SGHVS and FNYEAQ. V lost 0 bases and J 3 bases, leaving 9 bases between the germline ends. The CDR3 DNA reads TGTGCCAGCAGCTTAGCGCAGGGTGTCTACAATGAGCAGTTCTTC. Translating gives CASSLAQGVYNEQFF.

V is TRBV10-3 and J is TRBJ1-4; no clear D gene. V was trimmed by 0 bases and J by 6 bases, leaving 17 bases between them. This CDR3 contains 17 residues. The germline V gene has CDR1 ENHRY and CDR2 SYGVKD. The CDR3 nucleotides read TGTGCCATCAGTGAGTCGCGGGGTCCACCCGGCGATGAAAAACTGTTTTTT. Its translation is CAISESRGPPGDEKLFF.

The chain has TRBV5-4 and TRBJ2-1; unclear D gene. Deletions cut 0 bases from V and 6 bases from J, with 7 bases between. The germline V gene has CDR1 SGHNT and CDR2 YYREEE (reference sequence). The CDR3 is 13 amino acids. The CDR3 reads CASSLEAANEQFF. The CDR3, as DNA: TGTGCCAGCAGCTTGGAAGCCGCCAATGAGCAGTTCTTC.

V is TRBV6-6 and J is TRBJ1-6, with D maybe TRBD1 (6 bases). The CDR3 covers 14 residues. Trimming removed 6 bases at V and 0 bases at J, with 6 bases between. Germline CDR1 is MNHNY and CDR2 is SVGAGI (reference sequence). The CDR3 region is CASRGGSYNSPLHF. In DNA form, the CDR3 reads TGTGCCAGCAGAGGGGGCTCCTATAATTCACCCCTCCACTTT.

V is TRBV6-5 and J is TRBJ2-7; 11 positions match TRBD2. The germline V gene encodes CDR1 MNHEY and CDR2 SVGAGI. This CDR3 comprises 15 residues. V was clipped by 5 bases and J by 3 bases; unmatched bases: 6. CDR3 protein: CASSLGLAEDYEQYF. Written as DNA, the CDR3 is TGTGCCAGCAGTCTGGGACTAGCGGAAGACTACGAGCAGTACTTC.

The gene calls are TRBV5-1 and TRBJ1-4; D perhaps matches TRBD1 (6 bases). CDR1 is SGHRS, CDR2 YFSETQ, per germline. This CDR3 region has 15 residues. The germline V and J ends were trimmed by 0 bases and 8 bases, with 14 bases remaining between them. The CDR3 DNA is TGCGCCAGCAGCTTGGAACAGGGAATAAGCGAAAAACTGTTTTTT. The encoded protein is CASSLEQGISEKLFF.

The rearrangement uses TRBV5-6 and TRBJ2-3, with a weak D call TRBD1 (6 bases). The V gene lost 3 bases and the J gene lost 3 bases, with 11 bases spanning the gap. CDR3 length: 14 residues. Germline V lookup: CDR1 SGHDT, CDR2 YYEEEE. CDR3 bases: TGTGCCAGCAGCTCGATCAGGGGTACAGATACGCAGTATTTT. It translates to CASSSIRGTDTQYF.

The genes are TRBV5-1 and TRBJ2-1; a weak D match, TRBD1 (6 bases). This CDR3 has 15 amino acids. V was cut by 2 bases and J by 2 bases, with 11 bases left in between. The germline V gene encodes CDR1 SGHRS and CDR2 YFSETQ. The CDR3 reads CASSLDQGTYNEQFF. The CDR3, as DNA: TGCGCCAGCAGCTTAGACCAGGGGACCTACAATGAGCAGTTCTTC.

The genes are TRBV18 and TRBJ2-1; 14 bases are a match to TRBD2. Germline V gene sequence: CDR1 KGHSH, CDR2 LQKENI. The CDR3 covers 18 residues. J gave up 8 bases and V 3 bases, and 12 bases lay outside the gene matches. Here the CDR3 reads CASSPTGGTSGREYEQFF. DNA of the CDR3: TGTGCCAGCTCACCTACCGGGGGGACTAGCGGGAGAGAGTATGAGCAGTTCTTC.

The rearrangement uses TRBV9 and TRBJ2-5; 7 bases agree with TRBD2. The CDR3 sequence is 16 residues long. Germline V CDR1 and CDR2: SGDLS, YYNGEE. The trim removed 4 bases at V and 5 bases at J, leaving 14 bases unmatched. The CDR3 here is CASSLTGRGFSETQYF. CDR3 DNA: TGTGCCAGCAGCCTCACCGGGCGGGGGTTTAGTGAGACCCAGTACTTC.

The J gene is TRBJ1-4, the V gene TRBV19; no reliable D call. Germline CDR1 is LNHDA and CDR2 is SQIVND (reference sequence). The CDR3 loop spans 15 amino acids. Trimming pared 9 bases from V and 0 bases from J, leaving 14 bases between. DNA of the CDR3: TGTGCCAGCAGCAAACGGGAAACAACTAATGAAAAACTGTTTTTT. Its translation is CASSKRETTNEKLFF.

This chain joins TRBV5-1 and TRBJ1-1, with 7 bases fitting TRBD1. Looked up from germline, CDR1 is SGHRS and CDR2 is YFSETQ. V lost 6 bases, J lost 7 bases, and 12 bases stayed unmatched. There are 14 residues in the CDR3. This CDR3 is CASTMSGGKGEAFF. CDR3 sequence (DNA): TGCGCCAGCACCATGTCAGGGGGAAAAGGTGAAGCTTTCTTT.

As regards this clone: The junction differs from germline at one of its ends, possibly a read error. The same CDR3 also results from other DNA sequences found in this sample. The chain employs TRBV25-1 and TRBJ2-2; TRBD1 matches 7 bases. The length of the CDR3 is 17 residues. CDR1 MGHDK and CDR2 SYGVNS come from the germline V gene. Here the CDR3 DNA reads TGTGCCAGCAGTCGAGATACAGGGGTGAGGTACACCGGGGAGCTATTTTTT. It specifies CASSRDTGVRYTGELFF.

The V gene is TRBV5-5, the J gene TRBJ2-1; 12 bases map to TRBD2. V gave up 0 bases and J gave up 7 bases; unmatched junction bases: 11. Per germline, CDR1 SGHKS and CDR2 YYEKEE (reference sequence). The CDR3 is 18 amino acids. CDR3 nucleotide sequence: TGTGCCAGCAGCTTGGCGACAGTTGGACTAGCGGGACAGAATGAGCAGTTCTTC. Amino acids: CASSLATVGLAGQNEQFF.

The chain links TRBV9 to TRBJ2-7; 8 positions agree with TRBD1. The V gene end was trimmed by 3 bases and the J gene end by 2 bases; junction bases not matched to a gene: 7. The germline CDR1 and CDR2 sequences are SGDLS and YYNGEE. The CDR3 runs to 15 residues. The CDR3, as DNA: TGTGCCAGCAGCGCCGGGACAGGCGACCCCTACGAGCAGTACTTC. This sequence encodes CASSAGTGDPYEQYF.

This chain joins TRBV29-1 and TRBJ1-4; 9 bases align to TRBD1. Germline V gene lookup returns CDR1 SQVTM and CDR2 ANQGSEA. The CDR3 runs 13 residues. The V segment lost 2 bases and the J segment 6 bases; nucleotides outside the gene matches: 1. The CDR3 here is CSVEWTGDEKLFF. CDR3 coding DNA: TGCAGCGTTGAATGGACAGGGGATGAAAAACTGTTTTTT. Based on the CDR3 plus reference TRBV29-1 and TRBJ1-4, the full variable domain is SAVISQKPSRDICQRGTSLTIQCQVDSQVTMMFWYRQQPGQSLTLIATANQGSEATYESGFVIDKFPISRPNLTFSTLTVSNMSPEDSSIYLCSVEWTGDEKLFFGSGTQLSVL.

In this sample, this clone turned up once. The V gene is TRBV5-1, the J gene TRBJ1-4; 9 bases fit TRBD1. The CDR3 spans 16 residues. Unmatched junction bases numbered 11, after V lost 4 bases and J lost 7 bases. Germline-derived CDR1 and CDR2 are SGHRS and YFSETQ. The CDR3 is CASSTGRQGVGEKLFF. CDR3 in DNA: TGCGCCAGCAGCACTGGGCGACAGGGGGTAGGTGAAAAACTGTTTTTT. Full variable domain (missing parts from reference TRBV5-1 and TRBJ1-4): KAGVTQTPRYLIKTRGQQVTLSCSPISGHRSVSWYQQTPGQGLQFLFEYFSETQRNKGNFPGRFSGRQFSNSRSEMNVSTLELGDSALYLCASSTGRQGVGEKLFFGSGTQLSVL.

This clone occurred many times. V gene TRBV6-5 combines with J gene TRBJ1-5; TRBD1 aligns across 7 bases. Germline loops: CDR1 MNHEY, CDR2 SVGAGI. The CDR3 is 14 amino acids. V was pared by 3 bases and J by 6 bases, with 5 bases of the junction left unmatched. As DNA, the CDR3 is TGTGCCAGCAGTTATGGGACAGAGGGTCAGCCCCAGCATTTT. It yields the protein CASSYGTEGQPQHF.

The chain uses TRBV29-1 and TRBJ2-1; TRBD2 matches 8 bases. Trimming at V came to 2 bases and at J to 5 bases, leaving 11 bases not matched to a gene. Germline values: CDR1 SQVTM, CDR2 ANQGSEA. The CDR3 sequence is 16 residues long. CDR3 residues: CSVEHNGLAPDNEQFF. CDR3 bases: TGCAGCGTTGAACACAATGGACTAGCACCCGACAATGAGCAGTTCTTC.